This T cell receptor (beta chain) is drawn from a study of T-cell reconstitution after alpha-beta-depleted transplantation in children. Study-wide results and limits: About two months after transplant, alpha-beta T cells reportedly came from several hundred expanded graft clones. Fresh T-cell production supplied most of the T-cell counts and diversity seen one year after transplant.

TCRbeta library construction was performed incorporating unique molecular identifiers. TCRdb reprocessed the PCR reads via MiXCR and lists one record per CDR3 protein. The sample records about 980,000 distinct CDR3 sequences, 25% to 30% being singletons. CDR1 is LNHNV, CDR2 YYDKDF, per germline (reference sequence). There are 16 residues in the CDR3. With V trimmed by 0 bases and J by 5 bases, 4 bases remained unmatched. Concerning this clonotype: Its matching antigen is unknown.

The receptor's source is a boy under two years old who had a stem cell transplant for SCID, so the T cells may come from the graft donor. The sequencing used PBMCs, mostly from graft donor cells, collected 360 days after TCRalphabeta/CD19-depleted stem cell transplant. The chain combines TRBV15 with TRBJ2-1, with 10 bases that match TRBD1. The CDR3 region has the DNA TGTGCCACCAGCAGAGATATGGGGACAGGGGACAATGAGCAGTTCTTC. It is translated as CATSRDMGTGDNEQFF.